The next 17 T cell receptor beta chains were all read from a single sample in a study of shared clonotypes between healthy human individuals. CD45RO-negative, CCR7-positively selected cells formed the naive CD8 fraction, excluding terminally differentiated effector memory CD45RA+ cells. Data came from immunoSEQ multiplex PCR; TCRdb stores just in-frame clones and leaves some out. The sample yields more than 2 million clones, roughly 95% seen once. The sequenced sample consisted of naive CD8+ T cells sorted from blood. These receptor sequences come from a man aged 18-30 years in good health.

This chain joins TRBV7-2 and TRBJ1-4; 11 bases match TRBD1. V lost 5 bases and J lost 4; bases outside the gene matches: 9. Germline CDR1 is SGHTA and CDR2 is FQGNSA. CDR3 length: 17 amino acids. The chain's CDR3 is CASSPRTGGRDNEKLFF. The CDR3 DNA follows: TGTGCCAGCAGCCCTCGGACAGGGGGCAGGGATAATGAAAAACTGTTTTTT.

The chain combines TRBV7-9 with TRBJ1-2; D is uncertain. Between the trimmed V and J ends, which lost 2 bases and 6 bases, there was a span of 7 bases. The CDR3 sequence is 12 residues long. Germline-derived CDR1 and CDR2 are SEHNR and FQNEAQ (reference sequence). CDR3: CASSLREDGYTF. The CDR3 DNA reads TGTGCCAGCAGCTTAAGAGAAGATGGCTACACCTTC.

The CDR3 spells CASSLAGQHSYSPLHF. The CDR3 nucleotides read TGTGCCAGCAGCTTGGCCGGTCAGCATTCTTATTCACCCCTCCACTTT. The chain recombines TRBV5-6 with TRBJ1-6; D is unclear. Germline CDR1 and CDR2: SGHDT and YYEEEE. CDR3 length: 16 residues. V lost 0 bases to trimming and J lost 8 bases, with 15 bases between them.

The gene calls are TRBV6-6 and TRBJ2-7; possible D gene TRBD2, 5 bases. Germline loops: CDR1 MNHNY, CDR2 SVGAGI (reference sequence). V was pared by 0 bases and J by 11 bases, with 8 bases between. CDR3 size: 11 residues. CDR3 DNA: TGTGCCAGCAGTTACTCCCAGGAGGAGTACTTC. This codes for CASSYSQEEYF.

The chain carries TRBV7-8 and TRBJ2-1; 9 bases match TRBD2. The germline CDR1 and CDR2 sequences are SGHVS and FQNEAQ. V trimming: 5 bases; J trimming: 0 bases; junction bases outside the gene matches: 8. The CDR3 length is 17 residues. The CDR3 nucleotides are TGTGCCAGCAGCCCCTTTAGCGGGGGAAGCTCCTACAATGAGCAGTTCTTC. It is translated as CASSPFSGGSSYNEQFF.

This sequence joins TRBV15 and TRBJ2-3; no firm D call. This CDR3 comprises 11 residues. CDR1 and CDR2 from the germline V gene are LNHNV and YYDKDF (reference sequence). V lost 5 bases and J 6 bases, leaving 6 bases between the germline ends. CDR3 bases: TGTGCCACCAGCGATGACGATACGCAGTATTTT. Its translation: CATSDDDTQYF. Full variable domain (outside the CDR3, taken from reference TRBV15 and TRBJ2-3): DAMVIQNPRYQVTQFGKPVTLSCSQTLNHNVMYWYQQKSSQAPKLLFHYYDKDFNNEADTPDNFQSRRPNTSFCFLDIRSPGLGDTAMYLCATSDDDTQYFGPGTRLTVL.

V is TRBV7-9 and J is TRBJ2-3; D not resolved. Germline CDR1 is SEHNR and CDR2 is FQNEAQ (reference sequence). Trimming shortened V by 1 base and J by 2 bases, and 10 bases separated the two germline ends. The CDR3 is 15 residues long. The CDR3 nucleotides read TGTGCCAGCAGCTTAGGTGGCTACCCCACAGATACGCAGTATTTT. Translation: CASSLGGYPTDTQYF.

The chain has TRBV10-3 and TRBJ2-5, with 14 bases aligning to TRBD2. CDR1 and CDR2 (germline): ENHRY, SYGVKD. The V gene end was trimmed by 2 bases and the J gene end by 2 bases; junction bases not matched to a gene: 4. The CDR3 runs to 17 residues. CDR3 sequence: CAISEGLAGGLQETQYF. The CDR3 DNA sequence: TGTGCCATCAGTGAGGGACTAGCGGGGGGATTACAAGAGACCCAGTACTTC.

The chain links TRBV18 to TRBJ2-7; a weak D match, TRBD1 (6 bases). The CDR3 consists of 14 residues. The germline gives CDR1 KGHSH, CDR2 LQKENI. V was trimmed by 2 bases and J by 4 bases, leaving 12 bases between them. The CDR3 loop is CASSPRDIEYEQYF. CDR3 bases: TGTGCCAGCTCACCAAGGGACATAGAGTACGAGCAGTACTTC. Supplemented by reference TRBV18 and TRBJ2-7, the full variable domain reads NAGVMQNPRHLVRRRGQEARLRCSPMKGHSHVYWYRQLPEEGLKFMVYLQKENIIDESGMPKERFSAEFPKEGPSILRIQQVVRGDSAAYFCASSPRDIEYEQYFGPGTRLTVT.

This chain connects TRBV19 to TRBJ1-2, with TRBD1 identical over 8 bases. CDR1 and CDR2 from the germline V gene are LNHDA and SQIVND (reference sequence). The CDR3 runs to 14 residues. V lost 3 bases, J lost 9 bases, and 9 bases stayed unmatched. The CDR3 DNA sequence: TGTGCCAGTAGTATTTGGGCAGGGGGCGACCGCTACACCTTC. This encodes CASSIWAGGDRYTF.

The chain employs TRBV5-4 and TRBJ2-3, with TRBD2 matching 13 bases. The CDR3 is made up of 16 amino acids. Germline V lookup: CDR1 SGHNT, CDR2 YYREEE (reference sequence). Trimming took 4 bases from V and 1 from J; bases not matched to a gene: 3. CDR3 DNA sequence: TGTGCCAGCAGCGCTGGACTAGCGGGGGGCACAGATACGCAGTATTTT. As protein: CASSAGLAGGTDTQYF.

This CDR3 reads CATRGTGTGELFF. CDR3 DNA sequence: TGTGCCACCAGGGGAACGGGCACCGGGGAGCTGTTTTTT. This chain joins TRBV15 and TRBJ2-2; D is unresolved. The germline V gene has CDR1 LNHNV and CDR2 YYDKDF (reference sequence). Trimming left V 6 bases short and J 4 bases short, with 9 bases between. The CDR3 loop spans 13 amino acids.

This chain connects TRBV28 to TRBJ2-7; D gene uncertain. This CDR3 is 15 amino acids long. Trimming left V 4 bases short and J 0 bases short, with 13 bases between. Looked up from germline, CDR1 is MDHEN and CDR2 is SYDVKM. CDR3 coding DNA: TGTGCCAGCAGTTCTCTCCCAGGCGACTCCTACGAGCAGTACTTC. Translated, it gives CASSSLPGDSYEQYF. Looking up the rest from reference TRBV28 and TRBJ2-7 gives the full variable domain: DVKVTQSSRYLVKRTGEKVFLECVQDMDHENMFWYRQDPGLGLRLIYFSYDVKMKEKGDIPEGYSVSREKKERFSLILESASTNQTSMYLCASSSLPGDSYEQYFGPGTRLTVT.

The chain uses TRBV19 and TRBJ2-1; 9 positions match TRBD2. The germline V gene encodes CDR1 LNHDA and CDR2 SQIVND (reference sequence). The CDR3 spans 13 residues. V lost 5 bases and J lost 8; bases outside the gene matches: 4. The CDR3 coding sequence is TGTGCCAGTAGTGCGGGAGGGCCCTATGAGCAGTTCTTC. This encodes CASSAGGPYEQFF.

The chain has TRBV5-3 and TRBJ2-7; D may be TRBD2 (6 bases). TRBV5-3 is flagged as an ORF with uncertain function. The CDR3 is 15 residues long. Trimming took 0 bases from V and 3 from J, leaving 13 bases between them. CDR3 in amino acids: CARSLVTGLLYEQYF. For the CDR3, the DNA is TGTGCCAGAAGCTTGGTGACGGGACTTCTCTACGAGCAGTACTTC.

V usage is TRBV7-9 and J usage is TRBJ1-2; D possibly corresponds to TRBD1 (5 bases). Germline V lookup: CDR1 SEHNR, CDR2 FQNEAQ (reference sequence). This CDR3 spans 15 amino acids. The V gene lost 6 bases and the J gene lost 6 bases, with 20 bases spanning the gap. CDR3 nucleotides: TGTGCCAGCAGGCCCCGGGTGGGGGTAGATCATGGCTACACCTTC. Translating it yields CASRPRVGVDHGYTF.

The J gene is TRBJ2-7, the V gene TRBV6-1; D gene ambiguous. V shed 1 base and J shed 1 base, with 11 bases lying between them. The CDR3 extends over 15 amino acids. The germline gives CDR1 MNHNS, CDR2 SASEGT. DNA of the CDR3: TGTGCCAGCAGTGAAGAGGTCAGCTTATCCTACGAGCAGTACTTC. Protein: CASSEEVSLSYEQYF.